A single sample is the source of the 10 T cell receptor beta chains below, sequenced in a study of blood T cell repertoires in COVID-19. Clones were sequenced by immunoSEQ multiplex PCR, and TCRdb holds only the in-frame ones, with some missing. The profile covers about 210,000 clones, with about 83% appearing a single time and 2.5% to 3.5% taken by the ten largest. Input material: peripheral blood. The receptor source for this set is a man in his fifties or sixties with active or convalescent COVID-19.

The chain carries TRBV4-1 and TRBJ2-5, with TRBD2 as a possible D gene (5 bases). The CDR3 sequence is 16 residues long. Germline V gene lookup returns CDR1 MGHRA and CDR2 YSYEKL. V was pared by 0 bases and J by 4 bases, with 15 bases between. The CDR3 sequence is CASSQESLALLETQYF. For the CDR3, the DNA is TGCGCCAGCAGCCAAGAGTCGCTAGCATTATTAGAGACCCAGTACTTC.

This sequence joins TRBV3-1 (or the pseudogene TRBV3-2) and TRBJ1-1, with D perhaps TRBD1 (5 bases). Germline CDR1 is LGHDT and CDR2 is YNNKEL (reference sequence). V lost 4 bases and J 7 bases, leaving 19 bases between the germline ends. There are 15 residues in the CDR3. The CDR3 sequence is CASSRGGGNTNEAFF. CDR3 bases: TGTGCCAGCAGCCGGGGGGGAGGCAATACGAATGAAGCTTTCTTT.

The V gene is TRBV7-2, the J gene TRBJ2-5, with TRBD2 matching over 9 bases. CDR3 length: 16 residues. Germline V CDR1 and CDR2: SGHTA, FQGNSA. Trimming removed 0 bases from V and 2 bases from J; junction bases left unmatched: 4. In DNA form, the CDR3 reads TGTGCCAGCAGCTTAGCAAGTAGCGGGGGACAAGAGACCCAGTACTTC. Translating it yields CASSLASSGGQETQYF. Full variable domain (missing parts from reference TRBV7-2 and TRBJ2-5): GAGVSQSPSNKVTEKGKDVELRCDPISGHTALYWYRQSLGQGLEFLIYFQGNSAPDKSGLPSDRFSAERTGGSVSTLTIQRTQQEDSAVYLCASSLASSGGQETQYFGPGTRLLVL.

The chain links TRBV21-1 to TRBJ1-6; the table's D call, TRBD1, was not checked against the DNA. TRBV21-1 counts as a pseudogene. This CDR3 region has 16 residues. CDR3 DNA: TGTGCCAGGAGAGAAGACCGGGACAGGGCTTGTTCACCCCTCCACTTT. Amino acids: CARREDRDRACSPLHF.

The chain couples TRBV4-3 to TRBJ2-3, with 13 positions matching TRBD2. The CDR3 totals 19 residues. The ends lost 0 bases at V and 5 bases at J; junction bases unmatched: 11. CDR1 and CDR2 (germline): LGHNA, YSLEER. In DNA form, the CDR3 reads TGCGCCAGCAGCCAAGATGGGGGGACTAGCGGGGCTTATTTAGATACGCAGTATTTT. This gives the protein CASSQDGGTSGAYLDTQYF.

The chain has TRBV27 and TRBJ2-1; 10 bases align to TRBD1. The germline CDR1 and CDR2 sequences are MNHEY and SMNVEV (reference sequence). The CDR3 loop spans 15 amino acids. V shed 5 bases and J 5 bases; nucleotides not matched to a gene: 6. In DNA form, the CDR3 reads TGTGCCAGCAGTCTAGGGGACAGGGGACACAATGAGCAGTTCTTC. Translation gives CASSLGDRGHNEQFF.

In this sample, this clone turned up a few times. The chain uses TRBV11-1 and TRBJ1-4; 7 bases fit TRBD1. The CDR3 length is 15 residues. CDR1 and CDR2 (germline): SGHAT, FQDESV (reference sequence). After removal of 6 bases from V and 2 bases from J, the junction contained 6 bases not matched to a gene. As DNA, the CDR3 is TGTGCCAGCAGTTCAACAGGGGAGACTAATGAAAAACTGTTTTTT. Its protein is CASSSTGETNEKLFF.

The chain combines TRBV5-6 with TRBJ1-1, with TRBD1 identical over 7 bases. CDR1 and CDR2 (germline): SGHDT, YYEEEE. V was pared by 2 bases and J by 0 bases, with 1 base of the junction left unmatched. The CDR3 has 14 amino acids. The CDR3 here is CASSFDRVNTEAFF. CDR3 sequence (DNA): TGTGCCAGCAGCTTTGACAGGGTGAACACTGAAGCTTTCTTT.

CDR3 sequence: CASRAGTSGSRGEQFF. Here the CDR3 DNA reads TGCGCCAGCAGGGCGGGGACTAGCGGGAGTAGGGGTGAGCAGTTCTTC. V usage is TRBV10-2 and J usage is TRBJ2-1; 14 nucleotides line up with TRBD2. Germline lookup yields CDR1 WSHSY and CDR2 SAAADI. V dropped 6 bases and J dropped 9; count of bases not matched to a gene: 10. CDR3 size: 16 residues.

This clone was counted a few times. The V gene is TRBV2, the J gene TRBJ2-2; D perhaps matches TRBD1 (7 bases). The CDR3 loop spans 16 amino acids. Germline assignment: CDR1 SNHLY and CDR2 FYNNEI. V lost 8 bases to trimming and J lost 0 bases, with 16 bases between them. The CDR3 DNA is TGTGCCAGCCGGAGGGGGACAGATCCGAACACCGGGGAGCTGTTTTTT. Its protein product is CASRRGTDPNTGELFF. The entire variable domain, with the rest obtained from reference TRBV2 and TRBJ2-2, is as follows: EPEVTQTPSHQVTQMGQEVILRCVPISNHLYFYWYRQILGQKVEFLVSFYNNEISEKSEIFDDQFSVERPDGSNFTLKIRSTKLEDSAMYFCASRRGTDPNTGELFFGEGSRLTVL.